The rows below give T cell receptor beta chains drawn from one sample of a study of cytomegalovirus exposure and HLA in healthy donors. Repertoires were generated with immunoSEQ multiplex PCR, while TCRdb's copy carries only in-frame clones and drops some. The sample carries around 180,000 clones, about 83% recorded once. Sequencing was carried out using PBMCs. The receptors shown here come from a woman aged 18-30 years in good health and CMV-seronegative. The conserved cysteine and the conserved F or W are not part of the CDR3 here.

CDR3: ASSQGGVSGVSYEQY; J: TRBJ2-7; length: 15; V: TRBV16
CDR3: ASSPRGQGVGNTEAF; J: TRBJ1-1; length: 15; V: TRBV18
CDR3: ASSRLQSSYEQY; J: TRBJ2-7; length: 12; V: TRBV27
CDR3: VSSPWGSGDTEAF; J: TRBJ1-1; length: 13; V: TRBV5-1
CDR3: AISRSGAYNEQF; J: TRBJ2-1; length: 12; V: TRBV6-5
CDR3: ASSPGTGGSYGGYT; J: TRBJ1-2; length: 14; V: TRBV18
CDR3: ATQGTNEKLF; J: TRBJ1-4; length: 10; V: TRBV10-3
CDR3: ASSRLAGTGELF; J: TRBJ2-2; length: 12; V: TRBV14
CDR3: ASSDDTSGPYNEQF; J: TRBJ2-1; length: 14; V: TRBV6-4
CDR3: ASSHLMTGVYNEQF; J: TRBJ2-1; length: 14; V: TRBV19
CDR3: ASKRSGSEQY; J: TRBJ2-7; length: 10; V: TRBV5-1
CDR3: ATQPGTNTEAF; J: TRBJ1-1; length: 11; V: TRBV6-1
CDR3: ASSEDRREQY; J: TRBJ2-7; length: 10; V: TRBV19
CDR3: ASSLFQGSNQPQH; J: TRBJ1-5; length: 13; V: TRBV7-8
CDR3: ASSLGRLNTEAF; J: TRBJ1-1; length: 12; V: TRBV27
CDR3: ASTPTPGGPYTGELF; J: TRBJ2-2; length: 15; V: TRBV28
CDR3: ASSTGTGAARSEKLF; J: TRBJ1-4; length: 15; V: TRBV19
CDR3: ASSEDGFSYEQY; J: TRBJ2-7; length: 12; V: TRBV6-1
CDR3: ASSHVAGGGHEQY; J: TRBJ2-7; length: 13; V: TRBV5-4
CDR3: ASSRTGDSGNTIY; J: TRBJ1-3; length: 13; V: TRBV4-1
CDR3: ASSPTFGNTIY; J: TRBJ1-3; length: 11; V: TRBV7-8
CDR3: ASSFWARGSATNEKLF; J: TRBJ1-4; length: 16; V: TRBV5-8
CDR3: ASSFGQGAQVYGYT; J: TRBJ1-2; length: 14; V: TRBV5-4
CDR3: ASSPPWRGRPRNYGYT; J: TRBJ1-2; length: 16; V: TRBV28
CDR3: ASSFPGGIKHGYT; J: TRBJ1-2; length: 13; V: TRBV5-6
CDR3: SVGDRADNEKLF; J: TRBJ1-4; length: 12; V: TRBV29-1
CDR3: ASSLRGLSSYNSPLH; J: TRBJ1-6; length: 15; V: TRBV27
CDR3: ASSAAREGFYGYT; J: TRBJ1-2; length: 13; V: TRBV9
CDR3: ASSPTDYEQY; J: TRBJ2-7; length: 10; V: TRBV18
CDR3: ASSANRENTEAF; J: TRBJ1-1; length: 12; V: TRBV4-1